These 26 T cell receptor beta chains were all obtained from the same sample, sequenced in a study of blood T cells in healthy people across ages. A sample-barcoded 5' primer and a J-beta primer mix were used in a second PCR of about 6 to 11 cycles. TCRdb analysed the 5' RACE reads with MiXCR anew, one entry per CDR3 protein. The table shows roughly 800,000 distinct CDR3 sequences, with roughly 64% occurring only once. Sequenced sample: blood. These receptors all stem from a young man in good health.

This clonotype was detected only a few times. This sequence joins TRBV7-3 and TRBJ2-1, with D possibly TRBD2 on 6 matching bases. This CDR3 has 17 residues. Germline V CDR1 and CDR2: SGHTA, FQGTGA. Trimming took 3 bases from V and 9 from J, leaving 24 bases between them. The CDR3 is CASSFDPPGVGGVEQFF. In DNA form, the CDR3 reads TGTGCCAGCAGCTTCGATCCTCCCGGGGTCGGAGGGGTTGAGCAGTTCTTC.

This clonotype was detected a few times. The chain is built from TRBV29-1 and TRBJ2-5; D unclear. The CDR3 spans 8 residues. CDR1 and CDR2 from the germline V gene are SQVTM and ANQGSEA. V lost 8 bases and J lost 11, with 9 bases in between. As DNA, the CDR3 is TGCAGCCTACCTCGGCAGTACTTC. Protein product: CSLPRQYF.

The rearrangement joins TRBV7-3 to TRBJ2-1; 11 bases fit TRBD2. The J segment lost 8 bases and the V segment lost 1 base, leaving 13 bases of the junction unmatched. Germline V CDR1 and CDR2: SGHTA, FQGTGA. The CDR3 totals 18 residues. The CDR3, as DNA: TGTGCCAGCAGCTTAAGCCCGGTACTAGCGGGAGTTGAGTATGAGCAGTTCTTC. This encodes CASSLSPVLAGVEYEQFF.

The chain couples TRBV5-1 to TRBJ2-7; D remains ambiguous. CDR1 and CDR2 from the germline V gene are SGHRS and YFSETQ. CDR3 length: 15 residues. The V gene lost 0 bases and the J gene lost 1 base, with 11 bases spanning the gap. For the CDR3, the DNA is TGCGCCAGCAGCTTGGATGTTTGGGTTTCCTACGAGCAGTACTTC. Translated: CASSLDVWVSYEQYF.

The CDR3 nucleotides read TGTGCCAGCTCACCAATTGGCAGGGGGATGAATGGCTACACCTTC. Encoded protein: CASSPIGRGMNGYTF. The chain combines TRBV18 with TRBJ1-2; 7 nucleotides agree with TRBD1. Germline-derived CDR1 and CDR2 are KGHSH and LQKENI. The trim removed 2 bases at V and 6 bases at J, leaving 9 bases unmatched. The CDR3 spans 15 residues.

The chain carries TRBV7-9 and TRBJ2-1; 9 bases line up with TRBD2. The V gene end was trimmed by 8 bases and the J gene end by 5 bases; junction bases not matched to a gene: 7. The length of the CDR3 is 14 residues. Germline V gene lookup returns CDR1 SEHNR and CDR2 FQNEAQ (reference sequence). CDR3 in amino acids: CASFYGTSHNEQFF. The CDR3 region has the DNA TGTGCCAGCTTCTATGGGACTAGCCACAATGAGCAGTTCTTC.

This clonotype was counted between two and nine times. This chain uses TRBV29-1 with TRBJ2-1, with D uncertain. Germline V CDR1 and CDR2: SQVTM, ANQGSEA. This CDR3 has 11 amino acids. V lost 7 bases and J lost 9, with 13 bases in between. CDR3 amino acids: CSAPDPREQFF. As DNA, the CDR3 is TGCAGCGCCCCGGATCCCCGTGAGCAGTTCTTC.

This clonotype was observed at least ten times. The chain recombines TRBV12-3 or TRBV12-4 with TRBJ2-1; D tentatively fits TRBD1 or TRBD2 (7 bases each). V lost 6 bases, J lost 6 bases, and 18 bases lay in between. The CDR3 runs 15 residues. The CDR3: CASRDRQGGFNEQFF. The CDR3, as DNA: TGTGCCAGCAGGGATCGACAGGGAGGGTTCAATGAGCAGTTCTTC.

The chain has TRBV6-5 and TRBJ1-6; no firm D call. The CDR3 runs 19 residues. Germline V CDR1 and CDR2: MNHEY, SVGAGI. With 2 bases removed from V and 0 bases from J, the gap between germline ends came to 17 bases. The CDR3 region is CASSYGWGSSGSYNSPLHF. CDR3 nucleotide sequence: TGTGCCAGCAGTTACGGCTGGGGTTCCTCCGGCTCCTATAATTCACCCCTCCACTTT.

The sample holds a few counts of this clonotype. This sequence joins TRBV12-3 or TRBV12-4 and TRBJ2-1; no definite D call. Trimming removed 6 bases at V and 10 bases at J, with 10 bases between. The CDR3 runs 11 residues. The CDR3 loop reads CASSSGREQFF. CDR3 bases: TGTGCCAGCAGCTCCGGGCGGGAGCAGTTCTTC.

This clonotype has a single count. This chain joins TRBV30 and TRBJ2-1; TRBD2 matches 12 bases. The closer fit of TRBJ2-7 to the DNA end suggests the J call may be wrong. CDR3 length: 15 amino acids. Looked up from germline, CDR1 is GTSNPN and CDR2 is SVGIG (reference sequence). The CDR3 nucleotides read TGTGCCTGGAGTGCAGGACTAGCGGGGTACAATGAGCAGTACTTC. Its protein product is CAWSAGLAGYNEQYF.

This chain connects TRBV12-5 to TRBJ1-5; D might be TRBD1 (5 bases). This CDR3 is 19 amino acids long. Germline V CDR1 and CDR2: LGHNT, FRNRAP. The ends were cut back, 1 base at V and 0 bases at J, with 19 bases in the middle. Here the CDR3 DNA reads TGTGCTAGTGGTTTGGCTTTATTAGGCGGGGGATATAGCAATCAGCCCCAGCATTTT. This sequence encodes CASGLALLGGGYSNQPQHF.

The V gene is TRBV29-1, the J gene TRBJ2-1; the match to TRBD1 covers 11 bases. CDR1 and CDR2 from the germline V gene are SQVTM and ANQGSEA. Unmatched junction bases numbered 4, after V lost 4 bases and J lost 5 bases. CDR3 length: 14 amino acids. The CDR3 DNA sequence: TGCAGCGTTGGGACAGGGGGCTTCGACAATGAGCAGTTCTTC. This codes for CSVGTGGFDNEQFF.

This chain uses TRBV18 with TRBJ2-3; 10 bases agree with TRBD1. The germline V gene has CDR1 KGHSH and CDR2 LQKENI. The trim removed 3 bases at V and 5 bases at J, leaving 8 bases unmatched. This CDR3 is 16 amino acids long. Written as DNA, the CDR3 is TGTGCCAGCTCACCTTCCGGGACAGGGGCCGGAGATACGCAGTATTTT. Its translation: CASSPSGTGAGDTQYF.

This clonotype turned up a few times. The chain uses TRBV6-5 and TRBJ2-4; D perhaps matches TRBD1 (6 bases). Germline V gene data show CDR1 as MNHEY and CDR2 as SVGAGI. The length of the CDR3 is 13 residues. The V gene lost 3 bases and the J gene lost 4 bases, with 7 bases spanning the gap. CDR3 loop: CASSYGQKNIQYF. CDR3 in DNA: TGTGCCAGCAGTTATGGACAGAAAAACATTCAGTACTTC.

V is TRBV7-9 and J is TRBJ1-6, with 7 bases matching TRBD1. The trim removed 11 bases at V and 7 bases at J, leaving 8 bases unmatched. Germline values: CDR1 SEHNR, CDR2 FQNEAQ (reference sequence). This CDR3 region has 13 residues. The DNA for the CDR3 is TGTGCCGTATGGGACAGACTAAATTCACCCCTCCACTTT. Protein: CAVWDRLNSPLHF.

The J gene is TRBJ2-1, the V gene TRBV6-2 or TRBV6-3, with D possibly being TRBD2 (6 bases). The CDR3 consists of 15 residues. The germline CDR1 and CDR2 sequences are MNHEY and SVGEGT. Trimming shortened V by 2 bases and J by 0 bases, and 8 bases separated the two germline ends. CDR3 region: CASSYRESSYNEQFF. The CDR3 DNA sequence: TGTGCCAGCAGTTACCGGGAGAGCTCCTACAATGAGCAGTTCTTC.

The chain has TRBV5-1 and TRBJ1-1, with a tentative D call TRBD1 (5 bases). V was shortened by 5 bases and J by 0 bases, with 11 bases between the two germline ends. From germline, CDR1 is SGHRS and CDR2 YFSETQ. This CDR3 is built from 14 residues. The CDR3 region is CASRGGALNTEAFF. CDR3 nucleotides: TGCGCCAGCAGAGGTGGGGCGCTGAACACTGAAGCTTTCTTT.

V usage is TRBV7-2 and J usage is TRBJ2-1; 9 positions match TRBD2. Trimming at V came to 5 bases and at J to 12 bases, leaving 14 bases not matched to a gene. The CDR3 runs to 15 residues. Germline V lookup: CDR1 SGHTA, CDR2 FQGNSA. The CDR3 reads CASSPTSGIRGGQFF. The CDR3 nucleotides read TGTGCCAGCAGCCCGACTAGCGGTATTCGTGGTGGGCAGTTCTTC.

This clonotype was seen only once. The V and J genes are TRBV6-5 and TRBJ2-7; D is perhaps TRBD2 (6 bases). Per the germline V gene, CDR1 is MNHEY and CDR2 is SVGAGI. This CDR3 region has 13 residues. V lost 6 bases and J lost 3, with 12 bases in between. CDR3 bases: TGTGCCAGCAGCCCACACGGGGGCTACGAGCAGTACTTC. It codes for CASSPHGGYEQYF.

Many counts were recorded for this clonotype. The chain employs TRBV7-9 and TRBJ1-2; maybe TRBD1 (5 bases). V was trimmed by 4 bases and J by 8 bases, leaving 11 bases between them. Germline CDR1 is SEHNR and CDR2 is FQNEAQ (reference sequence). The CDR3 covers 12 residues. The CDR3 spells CASSSDGAGYTF. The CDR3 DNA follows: TGTGCCAGCAGCTCCGACGGGGCGGGCTACACCTTC.

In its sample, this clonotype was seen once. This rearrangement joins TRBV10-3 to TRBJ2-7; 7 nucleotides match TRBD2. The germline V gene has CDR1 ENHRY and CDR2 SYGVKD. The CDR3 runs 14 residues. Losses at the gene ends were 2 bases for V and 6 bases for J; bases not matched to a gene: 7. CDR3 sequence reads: CAISEIGGEGEQYF. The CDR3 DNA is TGTGCCATCAGTGAGATTGGCGGGGAGGGCGAGCAGTACTTC.

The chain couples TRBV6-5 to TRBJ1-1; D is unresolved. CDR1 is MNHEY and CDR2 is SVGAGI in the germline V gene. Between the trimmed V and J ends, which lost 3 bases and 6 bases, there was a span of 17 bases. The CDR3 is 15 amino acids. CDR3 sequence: CASSYISGRISEAFF. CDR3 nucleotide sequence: TGTGCCAGCAGTTATATCTCAGGCAGGATATCTGAAGCTTTCTTT.

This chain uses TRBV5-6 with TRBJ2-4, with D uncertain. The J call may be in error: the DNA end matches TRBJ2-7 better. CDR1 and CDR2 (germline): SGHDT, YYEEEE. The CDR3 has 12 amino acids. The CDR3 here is CASSSGPPEQYF. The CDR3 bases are TGTGCCAGCAGCTCCGGACCCCCCGAGCAGTACTTC.

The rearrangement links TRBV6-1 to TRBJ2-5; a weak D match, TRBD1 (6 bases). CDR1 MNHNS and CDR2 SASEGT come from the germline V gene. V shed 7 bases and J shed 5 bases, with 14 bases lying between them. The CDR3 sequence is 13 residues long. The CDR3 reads CASNLQGWETQYF. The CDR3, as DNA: TGTGCCAGCAACCTACAGGGTTGGGAGACCCAGTACTTC.

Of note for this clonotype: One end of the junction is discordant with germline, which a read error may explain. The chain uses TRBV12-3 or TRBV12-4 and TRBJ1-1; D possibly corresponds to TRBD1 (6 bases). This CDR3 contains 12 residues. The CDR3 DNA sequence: TGTGCCGGCAGTTTAGGGGGGACTGAAGCTTTCTTT. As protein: CAGSLGGTEAFF.